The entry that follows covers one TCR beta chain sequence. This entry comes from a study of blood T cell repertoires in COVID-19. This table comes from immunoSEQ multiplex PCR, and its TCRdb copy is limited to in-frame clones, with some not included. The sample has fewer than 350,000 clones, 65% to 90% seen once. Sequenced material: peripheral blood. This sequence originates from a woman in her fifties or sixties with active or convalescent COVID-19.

The CDR3 reads CASSLDSQRTQYF. CDR3 nucleotides: TGTGCCAGCAGCCTTGACAGCCAAAGGACCCAGTACTTC. The chain combines TRBV7-6 with TRBJ2-5, with D maybe TRBD1 (5 bases). The CDR3 has 13 amino acids. V lost 5 bases to trimming and J lost 7 bases, with 14 bases between them. Germline lookup yields CDR1 SGHVS and CDR2 FNYEAQ.